This TCR beta chain emerged from a study of blood T cell repertoires in COVID-19 (dated by TCRdb to about 2020). A note on the overall study: The collaborator samples originated in the United States, Italy and Spain and spanned the acute and convalescent phases of COVID-19. The material from the prospective study consisted of cDNA or gDNA derived from T cells, B-cell-depleted T cells, or PBMCs. Subjects who had been exposed to COVID-19, were actively infected with it, or had recovered from it provided the deeply sampled blood TCRbeta repertoires that made up the dataset. The repertoires were made available in a free public database intended to serve as a resource for research on the immune response to SARS-CoV-2. Samples were obtained from the ongoing ImmuneRACE study (first 160 participants) and from 1,000 to 1,500 subjects provided by 6 global collaborators. Nearly every sample came with metadata listing a de-identified subject ID, COVID-19 status, age in years and sex. Where HLA class I and class II types were available, the types were taken from metadata supplied by the sample provider, not from assay-based typing. Broader findings and caveats from the paper: The quantity of clinical and demographic metadata differed by source and by participant and was supplied without curation.

Trimming takes 2 bases off V and 1 base off J; junction bases not matched to a gene: 2. The germline V gene provides CDR1 SGDLS and CDR2 YYNGEE. Counted from cysteine to phenylalanine, this CDR3 has 15 amino acids. Here the CDR3 DNA is all that survives: 45 bases in frame from base 1. Comments on this clone: The clone's antigen remains unknown. Base qualities are not at hand, and no much larger clone is one base apart. This specimen includes other DNA sequences encoding the same CDR3.

TCRbeta CDR3 regions were amplified from genomic DNA using the immunoSEQ Assay, a bias-controlled multiplex PCR. The study's processing was this. The number of nucleated cells in each sample was estimated by amplification of reference gene primers within the assay. To quantify the absolute abundance of each unique TCRbeta CDR3 rearrangement, sequence reads were collapsed and filtered. For each sample, productive Simpson clonality was calculated as the square root of Simpson's diversity index over productive rearrangements. The table comes from immuneACCESS by way of TCRdb, which keeps in-frame sequences with V and J called. Part of the clones is missing from these tables; in studies checked, under half for an unresolved V gene and the rest for unknown reasons. V, J and clone size are those of that table, while D and trimming were read from the DNA. A total of about 250,000 clones appear in this sample, about 89% of them only once. The ten largest clones capture roughly 0.96% of the sample.

Samples from volunteer blood donors who had recovered from COVID-19 were contributed by a second Seattle source. Each collaborating institution followed its own protocols to collect whole blood in K2EDTA tubes. For TCRbeta analysis, collaborators shipped samples as frozen whole blood, isolated PBMCs, or DNA extracted from either of those sample types. The clonotype comes from a woman aged 40 to 49 who had recovered from COVID-19. Sequenced material: peripheral blood. The chain is encoded by TRBV9 joined to TRBJ2-7, with 11 central nucleotides matching TRBD2. Read as DNA, the sequence is TGTGCCAGCAGCGTCGGGACTAGCGGATCCTACGAGCAGTACTTC. Its product reads: CASSVGTSGSYEQYF.